This TCR beta chain derives from a study of radiotherapy plus CTLA-4 blockade in lung cancer. Trimming removed 6 bases from V and 4 bases from J; junction bases left unmatched: 9. The germline gives CDR1 SNHLY, CDR2 FYNNEI. The CDR3 is 15 amino acids. Some clones are missing from TCRdb's copy, which holds only in-frame ones; the method was immunoSEQ multiplex PCR. The sample has approximately 75,000 clones; over 65% are singletons. The source of this sequence is a human donor with non-small cell lung cancer who had a complete response to radiotherapy plus ipilimumab. The specimen comprised peripheral blood, sampled from a patient treated with radiotherapy plus ipilimumab. The V and J genes are TRBV2 and TRBJ2-5, with 9 bases lining up with TRBD1. The CDR3 is CASRSQGAPRETQYF. The CDR3 bases are TGTGCCAGCAGATCACAGGGGGCGCCCCGAGAGACCCAGTACTTC.